These 17 T cell receptor beta chains originate from one sample sequenced in a study of Tregs in tolerant kidney transplant recipients. Generated by immunoSEQ multiplex PCR, the TCRdb table keeps only in-frame clones and is missing some. Of around 120,000 clones in the sample, 85% to 95% were seen once. Sequences were obtained from CD4+ T cells from blood. The receptors here all came from a human donor in good health.

The chain carries TRBV11-2 and TRBJ2-3; 8 bases fit TRBD1. This CDR3 spans 14 amino acids. Germline CDR1 and CDR2: SGHAT and FQNNGV. Trimming at V came to 3 bases and at J to 7 bases, leaving 6 bases not matched to a gene. The CDR3, as DNA: TGTGCCAGCAGCTTTCCCCAGGGGGCCAATACGCAGTATTTT. Protein sequence: CASSFPQGANTQYF. The full variable domain, rest sourced from reference TRBV11-2 and TRBJ2-3, is EAGVAQSPRYKIIEKRQSVAFWCNPISGHATLYWYQQILGQGPKLLIQFQNNGVVDDSQLPKDRFSAERLKGVDSTLKIQPAKLEDSAVYLCASSFPQGANTQYFGPGTRLTVL.

This clone was counted once. V and J are TRBV18 and TRBJ1-4; weak D call: TRBD1 (5 bases). Germline V gives CDR1 KGHSH, CDR2 LQKENI. The CDR3 sequence is 13 residues long. Trimming left V 3 bases short and J 6 bases short, with 8 bases between. The CDR3 is CASSPGGDEKLFF. CDR3 bases: TGTGCCAGCTCACCCGGGGGAGATGAAAAACTGTTTTTT.

The chain employs TRBV5-1 and TRBJ2-2; tentatively, D is TRBD2 (5 bases). The CDR3 loop spans 14 amino acids. The germline CDR1 and CDR2 sequences are SGHRS and YFSETQ. Trimming took 5 bases from V and 1 from J, leaving 9 bases between them. This CDR3 reads CASSWRVNTGELFF. The DNA of the CDR3 is TGCGCCAGCAGTTGGCGGGTGAACACCGGGGAGCTGTTTTTT.

This chain connects TRBV19 to TRBJ1-5; D gene unclear. Germline CDR1 and CDR2: LNHDA and SQIVND (reference sequence). The CDR3 spans 13 residues. Trimming took off 4 bases at V and 6 bases at J, with 10 bases between the two ends. CDR3: CASSTWESQPQHF. CDR3 DNA: TGTGCCAGTAGTACTTGGGAAAGTCAGCCCCAGCATTTT.

This clone was observed a single time. V is TRBV7-9 and J is TRBJ1-5; 7 bases match TRBD1. Germline-derived CDR1 and CDR2 are SEHNR and FQNEAQ (reference sequence). This CDR3 is 15 amino acids long. The trim removed 5 bases at V and 3 bases at J, leaving 7 bases unmatched. The CDR3 DNA reads as TGTGCCAGCAGCAGGGGGCAGGGGCACAATCAGCCCCAGCATTTT. This gives the protein CASSRGQGHNQPQHF.

The rearrangement joins TRBV6-1 to TRBJ1-1; TRBD1 is a possible D gene (5 bases). CDR1 is MNHNS and CDR2 is SASEGT in the germline V gene. This CDR3 has 12 residues. The ends were cut back, 3 bases at V and 6 bases at J, with 8 bases in the middle. The CDR3 spells CASSDGGAEAFF. CDR3 in DNA: TGTGCCAGCAGTGACGGAGGGGCTGAAGCTTTCTTT.

J is TRBJ2-1 and V is TRBV6-6; a possible D gene is TRBD2 (6 bases). Germline CDR1 MNHNY, CDR2 SVGAGI (reference sequence). CDR3 length: 16 amino acids. With 11 bases removed from V and 5 bases from J, the gap between germline ends came to 25 bases. The CDR3 DNA follows: TGTGCCGTACGAGACTACCAGGCTAGCGCGAACAATGAGCAGTTCTTC. As protein: CAVRDYQASANNEQFF.

V is TRBV10-1 and J is TRBJ2-7, with 9 nucleotides matching TRBD2. CDR3 length: 15 amino acids. Trimming removed 3 bases from V and 6 bases from J; junction bases left unmatched: 9. Germline V CDR1 and CDR2: WNHNN, SYGVQD (reference sequence). DNA for the CDR3: TGCGCCAGCAGTGACTCGACTAGCGGCATAATCGAGCAGTACTTC. It encodes CASSDSTSGIIEQYF.

The chain couples TRBV28 to TRBJ2-7, with unresolved D. The CDR3 is made up of 11 amino acids. Trimming took 4 bases from V and 7 from J, leaving 8 bases between them. CDR1 and CDR2 (germline): MDHEN, SYDVKM. The CDR3, as DNA: TGTGCCAGCAGTTCCAATCGTGAGCAGTACTTC. As protein: CASSSNREQYF. Supplemented by reference TRBV28 and TRBJ2-7, the full variable domain reads DVKVTQSSRYLVKRTGEKVFLECVQDMDHENMFWYRQDPGLGLRLIYFSYDVKMKEKGDIPEGYSVSREKKERFSLILESASTNQTSMYLCASSSNREQYFGPGTRLTVT.

The rearrangement links TRBV6-5 to TRBJ1-2; 10 bases line up with TRBD1. The CDR3 contains 14 residues. J gave up 8 bases and V 4 bases, and 7 bases lay outside the gene matches. Per the germline V gene, CDR1 is MNHEY and CDR2 is SVGAGI. CDR3 sequence: CASSSGTGARGYTF. The CDR3 coding sequence is TGTGCCAGCAGTTCCGGGACAGGGGCGAGAGGCTACACCTTC.

This chain uses TRBV18 with TRBJ1-1, with TRBD1 matching 7 bases. The CDR3 covers 13 residues. Germline V lookup: CDR1 KGHSH, CDR2 LQKENI. The V and J ends lost 6 bases and 1 base, in that order; junction bases with no gene match: 2. The CDR3 spells CASSGQANTEAFF. CDR3 nucleotide sequence: TGTGCCAGCTCCGGACAGGCGAACACTGAAGCTTTCTTT.

The rearrangement uses TRBV6-1 and TRBJ2-5; D gene ambiguous. With 10 bases removed from V and 4 bases from J, the gap between germline ends came to 13 bases. The CDR3 has 12 amino acids. Per the germline V gene, CDR1 is MNHNS and CDR2 is SASEGT. CDR3: CATLSLGETQYF. CDR3 bases: TGTGCCACCTTATCATTGGGAGAGACCCAGTACTTC.

The V and J genes are TRBV7-9 and TRBJ1-5, with D perhaps matching TRBD1 (6 bases). V dropped 1 base and J dropped 3 bases, with 19 bases sitting between them. The CDR3 sequence is 18 residues long. Germline loops: CDR1 SEHNR, CDR2 FQNEAQ (reference sequence). CDR3 loop: CASSLVQGNRINNQPQHF. The CDR3 coding sequence is TGTGCCAGCAGCTTAGTGCAGGGGAATCGTATAAACAATCAGCCCCAGCATTTT.

The V gene is TRBV6-6, the J gene TRBJ1-1; D is unclear. Germline assignment: CDR1 MNHNY and CDR2 SVGAGI (reference sequence). Deletions cut 7 bases from V and 1 base from J, with 16 bases between. CDR3 size: 15 residues. The DNA of the CDR3 is TGTGCCAGCATTTTACAGAGAGTGGCGAACACTGAAGCTTTCTTT. This translates into CASILQRVANTEAFF.

The rearrangement links TRBV5-4 to TRBJ2-5, with 8 positions matching TRBD1. CDR1 SGHNT and CDR2 YYREEE come from the germline V gene (reference sequence). V was clipped by 4 bases and J by 4 bases; unmatched bases: 6. The CDR3 is made up of 14 amino acids. CDR3 nucleotide sequence: TGTGCCAGCAGCCCAGACAGGGGAACAGAGACCCAGTACTTC. Protein product: CASSPDRGTETQYF.

The V call is TRBV9, the J call TRBJ2-2, with 9 bases lining up with TRBD2. The germline CDR1 and CDR2 sequences are SGDLS and YYNGEE. The V segment lost 0 bases and the J segment 7 bases; nucleotides outside the gene matches: 7. This CDR3 comprises 16 residues. CDR3 amino acids: CASSVGLAGVSGELFF. The CDR3 coding sequence is TGTGCCAGCAGCGTAGGGTTAGCGGGAGTGAGCGGGGAGCTGTTTTTT.

The chain joins TRBV30 to TRBJ2-3; the match to TRBD2 covers 15 bases. Germline CDR1 reads GTSNPN; CDR2 reads SVGIG (reference sequence). V gave up 7 bases and J gave up 6 bases; unmatched junction bases: 5. This CDR3 has 14 amino acids. CDR3 sequence reads: CASRTSGGADTQYF. The CDR3 DNA reads as TGTGCCTCGCGGACTAGCGGGGGGGCGGATACGCAGTATTTT.